Following are 3 T cell receptor beta chains from one sample sequenced in a study of preoperative IRX-2 immunotherapy in early breast cancer. The sample's treatment: preoperative locoregional IRX-2 cytokine immunotherapy. Only in-frame clones appear in the TCRdb table, and some are missing; sequencing was by immunoSEQ multiplex PCR. The sample has 25,000 to 30,000 clones; roughly 89% are singletons. This material was acquired from a patient treated with IRX-2 immunotherapy. These receptors originate from a human donor with breast cancer.

This rearrangement joins TRBV19 to TRBJ2-1; TRBD2 agrees at 15 bases. The V gene's germline CDR1 is LNHDA and CDR2 SQIVND (reference sequence). The CDR3 consists of 18 residues. Germline trimming cut 5 bases from V and 2 bases from J; bases unmatched to any gene: 7. The CDR3 spells CASSPGLAGGLTYNEQFF. For the CDR3, the DNA is TGTGCCAGTAGTCCGGGACTAGCGGGAGGCCTTACCTACAATGAGCAGTTCTTC.

The chain joins TRBV30 to TRBJ2-7; no firm D call. The CDR3 is 12 amino acids. From germline, CDR1 is GTSNPN and CDR2 SVGIG (reference sequence). V lost 1 base to trimming and J lost 2 bases, with 6 bases between them. This chain's CDR3 is CAWSAVPYEQYF. CDR3 bases: TGTGCCTGGAGTGCAGTCCCCTACGAGCAGTACTTC.

V is TRBV19 and J is TRBJ2-1, with TRBD1 matching 7 bases. Trimming took 6 bases from V and 2 from J; bases not matched to a gene: 7. The CDR3 sequence is 15 residues long. Germline CDR1 is LNHDA and CDR2 is SQIVND (reference sequence). The CDR3 sequence: CASRTRDSPYNEQFF. The CDR3 DNA sequence: TGTGCCAGTAGGACCCGGGACAGTCCCTACAATGAGCAGTTCTTC.